A selection of T cell receptor beta chains follows, all from one sample in a study of blood T cell repertoires in COVID-19. Measured with immunoSEQ multiplex PCR; TCRdb has only the in-frame clones, and not every one. This table has a few hundred thousand clones, about 83% appearing once. Sequencing was done on a sample of peripheral blood. The source of these receptors is a woman aged 45-60 years with acute or convalescent COVID-19. Each CDR3 is given with its conserved first and last residue. The D gene is left open where the match is weak. Clone size is not always given. Where it is, it says once, few, many or a class for expanded clones.

V gene	J gene	clone size	D gene	CDR3 DNA	CDR3 protein
TRBV6-5	TRBJ2-5	few	TRBD1	TGTGCCAGCAACCCGGGACAGAGCTACCAAGAGACCCAGTACTTC	CASNPGQSYQETQYF
TRBV28	TRBJ1-5	-	-	TGTGCCAGCGGGGGATCTCAGGGGAGAGAGCCCCAGCATTTT	CASGGSQGREPQHF
TRBV5-1	TRBJ1-1	-	-	TGCGCCAGCAGCTTGAATTCCGCAGGACTGGCTGAAGCTTTCTTT	CASSLNSAGLAEAFF
TRBV6-5	TRBJ2-7	-	TRBD1	TGTGCCAGCAGTTCCCCCGCGGGCAGGGGGCTATACGAGCAGTACTTC	CASSSPAGRGLYEQYF
TRBV18	TRBJ2-7	once	TRBD2	TGTGCCAGCTCGATGGGGACTAGCGGGGCCTACGAGCAGTACTTC	CASSMGTSGAYEQYF
TRBV27	TRBJ1-1	-	-	TGTGCCAGCAGTTTTGATGGAGGTGGCACTGAAGCTTTCTTT	CASSFDGGGTEAFF
TRBV5-8	TRBJ1-3	-	TRBD1	TGTGCCAGCAGCTGGGACAGGCTCTTCTCTGGAAACACCATATATTTT	CASSWDRLFSGNTIYF
TRBV2	TRBJ1-1	-	-	TGTGCCAGCAGTGGACAAATGAACACTGAAGCTTTCTTT	CASSGQMNTEAFF
TRBV6-5	TRBJ2-3	-	TRBD1	TGTGCCAGCGACCAACAGGGGGCAAATACGCAGTATTTT	CASDQQGANTQYF
TRBV7-2	TRBJ2-1	-	TRBD1	TGTGCCAGCAGCTTAGGAGGTTGGACAGGAGAGCAGTTCTTC	CASSLGGWTGEQFF
TRBV4-3	TRBJ1-1	-	-	TGCGCCAGCAGCCAAGAGGGAGGTCCGAGTGACACTGAAGCTTTCTTT	CASSQEGGPSDTEAFF
TRBV7-6	TRBJ1-1	-	-	TGTGCCAGCAGCTTAGAACAGAACACTGAAGCTTTCTTT	CASSLEQNTEAFF
TRBV9	TRBJ1-6	few	-	TGTGCCAGCAGTGCGACGGGGGACTTGTCACCCCTCCACTTT	CASSATGDLSPLHF
TRBV27	TRBJ2-5	once	TRBD1	TGTGCCAGCAGTCGGAATAACAGGGGGCCAGGACAAGAGACCCAGTACTTC	CASSRNNRGPGQETQYF
TRBV4-1	TRBJ1-4	-	-	TGCGCCAGCACCCGGGGAGCTGGTAATGAAAAACTGTTTTTT	CASTRGAGNEKLFF
TRBV30	TRBJ1-1	-	TRBD1	TGTGCCGGGGGACAGGTCTCTAACACTGAAGCTTTCTTT	CAGGQVSNTEAFF
TRBV5-4	TRBJ2-3	-	-	TGTGCCAGCAGCTTCATGGGCAGCACAGATACGCAGTATTTT	CASSFMGSTDTQYF
TRBV7-2	TRBJ2-4	-	-	TGTGCCAGCAGCTCACCCCTCCGGGGTAAAGCCAAAAACATTCAGTACTTC	CASSSPLRGKAKNIQYF
TRBV11-2	TRBJ2-1	-	-	TGTGCCAGCAGCTTAGTCGCCGAAGGGGATGAGCAGTTCTTC	CASSLVAEGDEQFF
TRBV29-1	TRBJ1-1	-	TRBD1	TGCAGCGTTGCGTGGCAGGGGGATATGGGCACTGAAGCTTTCTTT	CSVAWQGDMGTEAFF
TRBV7-9	TRBJ2-2	-	TRBD2	TGTGCCAGCGGGGGACTAGCCAACACCGGGGAGCTGTTTTTT	CASGGLANTGELFF
TRBV4-3	TRBJ2-2	-	-	TGCGCCAGCAGCATTACCCGCGGCGGGGAGCTGTTTTTT	CASSITRGGELFF
TRBV30	TRBJ1-6	-	-	TGTGCCTGGAGCAAGGGACTGGATAATTCACCCCTCCACTTT	CAWSKGLDNSPLHF
TRBV27	TRBJ1-1	-	TRBD1	TGTGCCAGCAGTTTATGGACAGGATTGAACACTGAAGCTTTCTTT	CASSLWTGLNTEAFF
TRBV3-1/TRBV3-2	TRBJ1-1	-	-	TGTGCCAGCAGCCAAGATCAAGGAGATGGAGCTTTCTTT	CASSQDQGDGAFF
TRBV30	TRBJ1-2	-	-	TGTGCCTGGAGTCCGGACATCACTAACTATGGCTACACCTTC	CAWSPDITNYGYTF
TRBV24-1	TRBJ2-2	-	TRBD1	TGTGCCACCGGACAGGGGCCCGGGGAGCTGTTTTTT	CATGQGPGELFF
TRBV5-1	TRBJ2-3	-	TRBD1	TGCGCCAGCGGGACAGGGGGCGTTAAATCAGATACGCAGTATTTT	CASGTGGVKSDTQYF
TRBV18	TRBJ1-2	-	TRBD1	TGTGCCAGCTCACCCCGACAGGGCGACGGCTACACCTTC	CASSPRQGDGYTF
TRBV18	TRBJ2-1	few	TRBD2	TGTGCCAGCTCACCACCGGACCTAGCGGGAGAACTGTTCTTC	CASSPPDLAGELFF
TRBV5-1	TRBJ1-3	-	-	TGCGCCAGCAAGGGACAAGGAAACACCATATATTTT	CASKGQGNTIYF
TRBV5-8	TRBJ1-5	few	-	TGTGCCAGCAGCCTAAACAATCAGCCCCAGCATTTT	CASSLNNQPQHF
TRBV6-5	TRBJ1-1	-	TRBD1	TGTGCCAGCACCAGGGGGTGGGACACTGAAGCTTTCTTT	CASTRGWDTEAFF
TRBV7-3	TRBJ1-5	-	-	TGTGCCAGCAGCTTCCCGGAGATTTGGGTGGTTAGCAATCAGCCCCAGCATTTT	CASSFPEIWVVSNQPQHF
TRBV21-1	TRBJ1-1	-	-	TGTGCCAGCAGCAAGGACAGGGGCGGGGACACTGAAGCTTTCTTT	CASSKDRGGDTEAFF
TRBV28	TRBJ1-5	-	-	TGTGCCAGCAGTTTAAACAGGGTTCAGCCCCAGCATTTT	CASSLNRVQPQHF
TRBV24-1	TRBJ1-2	-	-	TGTGCCACCAGTGACCCTTCAGGGGATTCTGGCTACACCTTC	CATSDPSGDSGYTF
TRBV12-3/TRBV12-4	TRBJ1-1	-	TRBD1	TGTGCCAGCACCCTTACGACAGGGAGGGCTTTCTTT	CASTLTTGRAFF
TRBV5-4	TRBJ1-2	-	TRBD1	TGTGCCAGCAGCGCACTTTTGGGACAGGGACCATCTGGCTACACCTTC	CASSALLGQGPSGYTF
TRBV14	TRBJ1-2	-	-	TGTGCCAGCAGCCAAATAGGGGACTATGGCTACACCTTC	CASSQIGDYGYTF